The rows below give T cell receptor beta chains drawn from one sample of a study of beta chain features in type 1 diabetes. Here immunoSEQ multiplex PCR was the method, and the copy in TCRdb shows in-frame clones only, minus some. The repertoire holds 150,000 to 200,000 clones, around 9.7% seen once, with about 0.65% in the top ten. Source material: central memory CD4+ T cells from blood. These receptors were taken from a woman in her 30s with type 1 diabetes. Each CDR3 is given with its conserved first and last residue. A D gene is named only where the DNA matches it firmly. A clone size is listed for some rows: how often the clone was seen (once, few, many), or a class if it is expanded.

D	size	V	J	DNA	CDR3
.	few	TRBV7-3	TRBJ1-2	TGTGCCAGCAGCTCACAGACCACGGGGGGTGGCTACACCTTC	CASSSQTTGGGYTF
TRBD2	few	TRBV30	TRBJ2-1	TGTGCCTGGAGCTTACTAGCGGGAGAAAATGAGCAGTTCTTC	CAWSLLAGENEQFF
TRBD2	many	TRBV7-7	TRBJ2-5	TGTGCTAGCAGCAGGACTAGCGGGAGGGCCCAAGAGACCCAGTACTTC	CASSRTSGRAQETQYF
TRBD1	.	TRBV4-2	TRBJ1-1	TGTGCCAGCAGCCAGGCTTCGGGACAGCTGAACACTGAAGCTTTCTTT	CASSQASGQLNTEAFF
TRBD2	few	TRBV11-2	TRBJ2-1	TGTGCCAGCAGCTTAAGGGGTGGGAGGGCCGTTGAGCAGTTCTTC	CASSLRGGRAVEQFF
.	few	TRBV27	TRBJ1-5	TGTGCCAGCAGTTTAGGGGGGGGCTCCAATCAGCCCCAGCATTTT	CASSLGGGSNQPQHF
TRBD1	.	TRBV5-1	TRBJ1-1	TGCGCCAGCAGCCTTCAGACAGGGATGAACACTGAAGCTTTCTTT	CASSLQTGMNTEAFF
.	.	TRBV27	TRBJ2-7	TGTGCCAGCAGCTTCCGGTCGGGCGAGCAGTACTTC	CASSFRSGEQYF
.	.	TRBV2	TRBJ1-1	TGTGCCAGCAAATATTACGGGTCGGGAACTGAAGCTTTCTTT	CASKYYGSGTEAFF
.	.	TRBV28	TRBJ2-1	TGTGCCAGCAGTTTAGTTCAGTACAATGAGCAGTTCTTC	CASSLVQYNEQFF
TRBD2	few	TRBV5-1	TRBJ2-2	TGCGCCAGCAGCTTTCCAGCGGGAAACACCGGGGAGCTGTTTTTT	CASSFPAGNTGELFF
.	few	TRBV13	TRBJ1-3	TGTGCCAGCAGCTTTGGGGCCCCCCTCTCTGGAAACACCATATATTTT	CASSFGAPLSGNTIYF
.	few	TRBV5-4	TRBJ1-1	TGTGCCAGCAGCTTGAGCGGGGAGTATGAAGCTTTCTTT	CASSLSGEYEAFF
TRBD1	few	TRBV5-1	TRBJ1-1	TGCGCCAGCAGCTTACAGCCGGGACAGGGTTATGGGACTGAAGCTTTCTTT	CASSLQPGQGYGTEAFF
TRBD1	.	TRBV7-3	TRBJ1-1	TGTGCCAGCAGAGGCGGACAGGGGGCTTCTGAAGCTTTCTTT	CASRGGQGASEAFF
TRBD1	few	TRBV27	TRBJ1-2	TGTGCCAGCAGACCCGGGACAGGGGGCGGCGGCTACACCTTC	CASRPGTGGGGYTF
.	few	TRBV7-3	TRBJ2-7	TGTGCCAGCAGCTTGAACAGGCGTGGCGAGCAGTACTTC	CASSLNRRGEQYF
TRBD2	.	TRBV18	TRBJ2-4	TGTGCCAGCTCAACTACGCCGGGACTAGCGGGAGGCAAAAACATTCAGTACTTC	CASSTTPGLAGGKNIQYF
.	few	TRBV11-3	TRBJ1-1	TGTGCGACAGGCTTGAACACTGAAGCTTTCTTT	CATGLNTEAFF
TRBD1	few	TRBV5-1	TRBJ2-7	TGCGCCAGCAGCTCGGGACAGGGAGGCTACGAGCAGTACTTC	CASSSGQGGYEQYF
TRBD1	few	TRBV28	TRBJ2-5	TGTGCCAGCAGACTGACAGGGGTCCAAGAGACCCAGTACTTC	CASRLTGVQETQYF
.	.	TRBV5-6	TRBJ1-2	TGTGCCAGCAGCAGATCACAGGTGGGGTATGGCTACACCTTC	CASSRSQVGYGYTF
TRBD2	few	TRBV28	TRBJ2-5	TGTGCCAGCAGTTTACCTCCGGGACTAGGCCCCTCCCAAGAGACCCAGTACTTC	CASSLPPGLGPSQETQYF
TRBD2	.	TRBV6-5	TRBJ2-3	TGTGCCAGCAGAGCGGGAGCCTTCACAGATACGCAGTATTTT	CASRAGAFTDTQYF
TRBD2	.	TRBV29-1	TRBJ2-1	TGCAGCGGACTAGCCACCTCCTACAATGAGCAGTTCTTC	CSGLATSYNEQFF
.	few	TRBV28	TRBJ1-1	TGTGCCAGCAGGACATATGTAGAGACTGAAGCTTTCTTT	CASRTYVETEAFF
TRBD1	.	TRBV6-6	TRBJ2-7	TGTGCCAGCAGCCCCCCCGGGACAGGGGGCGAGCAGTACTTC	CASSPPGTGGEQYF
TRBD2	.	TRBV11-2	TRBJ2-7	TGTGCCAGCAGCCCGACTAGCCGAAAAGGACCCTACGAGCAGTACTTC	CASSPTSRKGPYEQYF
.	few	TRBV27	TRBJ2-1	TGTGCCAGCAGTTCAAGTACTAGCAGCTACAATGAGCAGTTCTTC	CASSSSTSSYNEQFF
TRBD1	few	TRBV6-1	TRBJ1-4	TGTGCCAGCAGTCGACAGGGTGAAGAAAAACTGTTTTTT	CASSRQGEEKLFF